The rows below give T cell receptor beta chains drawn from one sample of a study of OX40 agonist ivuxolimab in advanced cancers. Sequencing was performed with immunoSEQ multiplex PCR; in TCRdb, only in-frame clones are kept and a portion is missing. The sample holds 39,000 or so clones, roughly nine tenths seen once. The starting material was CD4+ or CD8+ T cells sorted from blood, obtained in a trial of the OX40 agonist ivuxolimab. The receptor set was obtained from an adult with an advanced solid tumor such as melanoma, head and neck, liver or kidney cancer. The CDR3 runs from the conserved cysteine through the conserved F or W. D genes are given only for firm matches. Some rows have no size entry. The others give once, few or many, or a class for an expanded clone.

abundance,v_gene,d_gene,len,j_gene,CDR3aa,CDR3nt
-,TRBV5-6,-,13,TRBJ2-5,CASSSLVGETQYF,TGTGCCAGCAGCTCTCTCGTGGGGGAGACCCAGTACTTC
-,TRBV7-2,-,14,TRBJ1-1,CASRYLAGDTEAFF,TGTGCCAGCAGATACCTGGCGGGGGACACTGAAGCTTTCTTT
-,TRBV11-2,-,15,TRBJ2-2,CASSLAQGGTGELFF,TGTGCCAGCAGCTTAGCGCAGGGGGGCACCGGGGAGCTGTTTTTT
-,TRBV5-1,-,14,TRBJ2-3,CASSLVRFPDTQYF,TGCGCCAGCAGCTTGGTGCGGTTTCCAGATACGCAGTATTTT
few,TRBV9,-,12,TRBJ2-6,CASSTWANVLTF,TGTGCCAGCAGCACCTGGGCCAACGTCCTGACTTTC
-,TRBV5-1,-,16,TRBJ2-5,CASSLLGGGDQETQYF,TGCGCCAGCAGCTTGTTGGGCGGTGGGGACCAAGAGACCCAGTACTTC
-,TRBV6-1,-,13,TRBJ1-5,CASSEATVGPQHF,TGTGCCAGCAGTGAAGCTACAGTCGGACCCCAGCATTTT
-,TRBV6-6,-,13,TRBJ2-1,CASTKGTYNEQFF,TGTGCCAGCACGAAAGGGACCTACAATGAGCAGTTCTTC
few,TRBV6-1,TRBD1,13,TRBJ1-2,CASSDTGGYGYTF,TGTGCCAGCAGTGACACAGGGGGATATGGCTACACCTTC
few,TRBV6-4,-,10,TRBJ1-1,CASSASEAFF,TGTGCCAGCAGTGCATCTGAAGCTTTCTTT
few,TRBV6-1,-,13,TRBJ1-2,CASSEAGVSGYTF,TGTGCCAGCAGTGAAGCGGGAGTATCTGGCTACACCTTC
-,TRBV2,-,14,TRBJ2-2,CASREDRNTGELFF,TGTGCCAGCAGGGAGGACCGAAACACCGGGGAGCTGTTTTTT
-,TRBV9,-,15,TRBJ1-3,CASSVGGVGGNTIYF,TGTGCCAGCAGCGTCGGGGGAGTGGGAGGAAACACCATATATTTT
-,TRBV5-1,-,14,TRBJ2-2,CASSLGTYTGELFF,TGCGCCAGCAGCTTGGGCACGTACACCGGGGAGCTGTTTTTT
-,TRBV25-1,-,13,TRBJ1-4,CASTTDLNEKLFF,TGTGCCAGTACGACAGACCTTAATGAAAAACTGTTTTTT
-,TRBV9,TRBD2,16,TRBJ2-5,CASSISSGVLSETQYF,TGTGCCAGCAGCATATCTAGCGGGGTTCTTTCAGAGACCCAGTACTTC